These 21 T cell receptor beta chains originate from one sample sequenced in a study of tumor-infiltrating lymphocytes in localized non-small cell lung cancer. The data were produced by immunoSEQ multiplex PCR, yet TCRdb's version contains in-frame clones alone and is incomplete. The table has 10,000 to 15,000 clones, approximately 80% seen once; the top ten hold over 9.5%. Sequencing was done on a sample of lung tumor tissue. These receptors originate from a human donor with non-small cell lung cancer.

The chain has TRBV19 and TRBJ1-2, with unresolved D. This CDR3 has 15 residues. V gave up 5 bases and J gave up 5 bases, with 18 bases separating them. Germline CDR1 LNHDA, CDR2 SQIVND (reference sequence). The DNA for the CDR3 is TGTGCCAGTAGTGTGGTAGGACCCCTCGCGTATGGCTACACCTTC. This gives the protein CASSVVGPLAYGYTF.

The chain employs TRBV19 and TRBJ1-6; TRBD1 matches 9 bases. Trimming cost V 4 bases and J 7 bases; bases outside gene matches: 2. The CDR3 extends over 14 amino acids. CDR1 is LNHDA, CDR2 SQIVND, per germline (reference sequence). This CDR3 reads CASSSGQGNSPLHF. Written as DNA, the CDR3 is TGTGCCAGTAGTAGCGGACAGGGGAATTCACCCCTCCACTTT.

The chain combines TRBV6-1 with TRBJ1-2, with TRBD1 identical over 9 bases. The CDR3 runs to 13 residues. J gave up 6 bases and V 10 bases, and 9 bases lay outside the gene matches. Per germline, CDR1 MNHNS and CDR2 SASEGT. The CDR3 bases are TGTGCCACCCGGAACAGGGGGCTGGATGGCTACACCTTC. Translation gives CATRNRGLDGYTF.

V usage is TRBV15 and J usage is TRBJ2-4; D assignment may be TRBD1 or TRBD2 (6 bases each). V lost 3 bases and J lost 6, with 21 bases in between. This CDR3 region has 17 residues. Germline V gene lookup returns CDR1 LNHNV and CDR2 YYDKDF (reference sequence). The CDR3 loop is CATSRESSGAQLNIQYF. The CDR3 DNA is TGTGCCACCAGCAGGGAGAGCTCGGGGGCCCAATTAAACATTCAGTACTTC.

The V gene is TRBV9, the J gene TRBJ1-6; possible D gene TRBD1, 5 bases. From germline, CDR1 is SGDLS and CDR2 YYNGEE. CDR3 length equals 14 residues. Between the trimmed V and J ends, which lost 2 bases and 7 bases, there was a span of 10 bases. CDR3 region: CASSVRVSNSPLHF. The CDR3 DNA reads TGTGCCAGCAGCGTCAGGGTTTCGAATTCACCCCTCCACTTT. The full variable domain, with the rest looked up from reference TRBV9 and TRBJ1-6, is DSGVTQTPKHLITATGQRVTLRCSPRSGDLSVYWYQQSLDQGLQFLIQYYNGEERAKGNILERFSAQQFPDLHSELNLSSLELGDSALYFCASSVRVSNSPLHFGNGTRLTVT.

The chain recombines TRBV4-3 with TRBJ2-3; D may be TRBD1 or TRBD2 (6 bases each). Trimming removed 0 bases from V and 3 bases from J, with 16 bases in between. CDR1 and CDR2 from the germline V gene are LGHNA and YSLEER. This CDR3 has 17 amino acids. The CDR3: CASSQDVRGVKTDTQYF. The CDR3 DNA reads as TGCGCCAGCAGCCAAGATGTTAGGGGGGTTAAAACAGATACGCAGTATTTT.

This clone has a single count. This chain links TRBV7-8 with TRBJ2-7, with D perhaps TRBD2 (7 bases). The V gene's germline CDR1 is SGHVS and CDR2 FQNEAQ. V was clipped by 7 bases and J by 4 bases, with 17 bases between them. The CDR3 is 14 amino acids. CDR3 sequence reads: CASTHGGGGYEQYF. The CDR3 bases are TGTGCCAGCACCCACGGGGGAGGGGGTTACGAGCAGTACTTC.

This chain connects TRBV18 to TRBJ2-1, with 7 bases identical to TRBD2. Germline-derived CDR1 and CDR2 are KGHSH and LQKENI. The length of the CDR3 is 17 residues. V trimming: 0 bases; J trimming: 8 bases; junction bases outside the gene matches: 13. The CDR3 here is CASSPPPAGAGVYEQFF. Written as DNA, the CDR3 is TGTGCCAGCTCACCACCCCCTGCCGGGGCGGGGGTATATGAGCAGTTCTTC.

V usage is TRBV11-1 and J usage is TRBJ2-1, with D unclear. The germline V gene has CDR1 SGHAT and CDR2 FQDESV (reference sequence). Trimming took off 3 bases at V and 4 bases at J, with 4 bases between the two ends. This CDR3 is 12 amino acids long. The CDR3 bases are TGTGCCAGCAGCTTTCGGTACAATGAGCAGTTCTTC. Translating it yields CASSFRYNEQFF.

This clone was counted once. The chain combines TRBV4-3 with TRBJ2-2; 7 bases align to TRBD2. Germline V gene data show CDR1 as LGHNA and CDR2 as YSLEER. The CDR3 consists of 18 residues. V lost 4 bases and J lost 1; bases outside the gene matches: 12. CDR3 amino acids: CASSLPPAGEMNTGELFF. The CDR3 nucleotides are TGCGCCAGCAGCCTTCCTCCCGCGGGGGAGATGAACACCGGGGAGCTGTTTTTT.

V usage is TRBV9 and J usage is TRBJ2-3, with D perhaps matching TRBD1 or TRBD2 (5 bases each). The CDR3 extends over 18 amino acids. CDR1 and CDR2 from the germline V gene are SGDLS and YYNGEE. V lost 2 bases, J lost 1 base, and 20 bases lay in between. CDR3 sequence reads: CASSVKSHPGPGTDTQYF. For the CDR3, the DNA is TGTGCCAGCAGCGTCAAAAGTCATCCGGGACCCGGCACAGATACGCAGTATTTT.

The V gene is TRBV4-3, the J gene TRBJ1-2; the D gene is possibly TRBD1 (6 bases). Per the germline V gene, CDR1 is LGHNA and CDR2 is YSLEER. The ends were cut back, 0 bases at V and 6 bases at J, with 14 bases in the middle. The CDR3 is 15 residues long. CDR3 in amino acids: CASSQDPSGVDGYTF. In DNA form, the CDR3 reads TGCGCCAGCAGCCAAGATCCATCAGGGGTAGATGGCTACACCTTC.

The CDR3 spells CASSQVSTEAFF. For the CDR3, the DNA is TGTGCCAGCAGCCAAGTGTCGACTGAAGCTTTCTTT. The rearrangement joins TRBV4-2 to TRBJ1-1; D not certain. This CDR3 spans 12 amino acids. The germline V gene encodes CDR1 LGHNA and CDR2 YNFKEQ. The germline V and J ends were trimmed by 1 base and 5 bases, with 5 bases remaining between them.

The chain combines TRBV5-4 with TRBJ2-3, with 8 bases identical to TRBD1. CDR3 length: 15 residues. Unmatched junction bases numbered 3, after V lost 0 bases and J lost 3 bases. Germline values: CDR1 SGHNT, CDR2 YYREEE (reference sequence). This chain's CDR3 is CASSLGQGRTDTQYF. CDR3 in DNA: TGTGCCAGCAGCTTGGGACAGGGGAGAACAGATACGCAGTATTTT.

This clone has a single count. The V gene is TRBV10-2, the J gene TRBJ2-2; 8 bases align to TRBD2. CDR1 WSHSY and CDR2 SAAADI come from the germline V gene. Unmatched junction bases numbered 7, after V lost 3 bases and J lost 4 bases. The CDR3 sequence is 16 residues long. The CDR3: CASSDPRGGGTGELFF. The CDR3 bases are TGCGCCAGCAGTGATCCCCGGGGGGGAGGCACCGGGGAGCTGTTTTTT.

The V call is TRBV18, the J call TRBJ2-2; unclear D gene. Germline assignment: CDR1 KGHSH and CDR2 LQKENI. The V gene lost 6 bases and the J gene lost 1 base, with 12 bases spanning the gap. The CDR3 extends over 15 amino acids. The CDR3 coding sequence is TGTGCCAGCTCCACCGCACACAGGAACACCGGGGAGCTGTTTTTT. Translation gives CASSTAHRNTGELFF.

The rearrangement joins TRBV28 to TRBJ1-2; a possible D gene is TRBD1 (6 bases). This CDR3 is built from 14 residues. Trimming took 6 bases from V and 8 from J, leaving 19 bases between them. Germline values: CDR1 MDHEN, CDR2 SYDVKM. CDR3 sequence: CASSLDRLTGGYTF. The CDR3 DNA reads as TGTGCCAGCAGCCTAGACAGGCTAACAGGGGGCTACACCTTC.

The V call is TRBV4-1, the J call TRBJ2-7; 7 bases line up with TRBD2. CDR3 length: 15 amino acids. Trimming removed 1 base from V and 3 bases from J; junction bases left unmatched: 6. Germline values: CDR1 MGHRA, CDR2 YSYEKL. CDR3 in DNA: TGCGCCAGCAGCCAAGTTGGCGGGGGTGGCTACGAGCAGTACTTC. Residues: CASSQVGGGGYEQYF.

The CDR3 loop is CASSNKTSGGLAEQYF. The CDR3 nucleotides read TGCGCCAGCAGCAACAAGACTAGCGGGGGGCTAGCCGAGCAGTACTTC. This sequence joins TRBV5-1 and TRBJ2-7; 13 bases match TRBD2. Germline CDR1 and CDR2: SGHRS and YFSETQ. After removal of 4 bases from V and 6 bases from J, the junction contained 10 bases not matched to a gene. The CDR3 is 16 amino acids.

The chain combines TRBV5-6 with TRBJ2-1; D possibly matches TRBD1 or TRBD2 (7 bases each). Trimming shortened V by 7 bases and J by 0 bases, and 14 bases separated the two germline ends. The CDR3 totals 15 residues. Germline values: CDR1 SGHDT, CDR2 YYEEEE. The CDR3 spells CASFRGGPSYNEQFF. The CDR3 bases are TGTGCCAGCTTCAGGGGGGGACCCTCCTACAATGAGCAGTTCTTC.

CDR3 sequence: CASSPPGLAGIYEQYF. In DNA form, the CDR3 reads TGTGCCAGCAGCCCGCCGGGACTAGCGGGGATCTACGAGCAGTACTTC. V is TRBV7-9 and J is TRBJ2-7; the match to TRBD2 covers 13 bases. Germline CDR1 reads SEHNR; CDR2 reads FQNEAQ (reference sequence). This CDR3 region has 16 residues. The trim removed 5 bases at V and 3 bases at J, leaving 7 bases unmatched. The variable domain in full, with the rest retrieved from reference TRBV7-9 and TRBJ2-7, is DTGVSQNPRHKITKRGQNVTFRCDPISEHNRLYWYRQTLGQGPEFLTYFQNEAQLEKSRLLSDRFSAERPKGSFSTLEIQRTEQGDSAMYLCASSPPGLAGIYEQYFGPGTRLTVT.